This T cell receptor (beta chain) stems from a study of blood T cell repertoires in COVID-19. Study as a whole: Sites across the United States, Italy and Spain contributed samples from acute and convalescent COVID-19.

This table comes from immunoSEQ multiplex PCR, and its TCRdb copy is limited to in-frame clones, with some not included. This repertoire shows roughly 150,000 clones, 85% found once; its top ten account for around 8.9%. Seattle patients were enrolled while actively infected and followed longitudinally. This CDR3 comprises 13 residues. Trimming removed 6 bases at V and 3 bases at J, with 11 bases between. The chain is built from TRBV12-3 or TRBV12-4 and TRBJ1-1, with D perhaps TRBD1 (6 bases). The clonotype comes from a woman over 75 with COVID-19, enrolled during active disease. The sequencing sample was made of peripheral blood. The CDR3 spells CASRPHRDTEAFF. The CDR3, as DNA: TGTGCCAGCAGACCCCACAGGGACACTGAAGCTTTCTTT.